This T cell receptor beta chain emerged from a study of human T cells and chemical hapten exposure. Sample time point: pre-sensitization, week 0. This sample's treatment: therapeutic diphenylcyclopropenone sensitization with weekly scalp DPC. Sample donors consisted of patients with alopecia, aged 18 to 70 years, who were suitable for DPC. Only a few counts were recorded for this clonotype. The ends were cut back, 4 bases at V and 0 bases at J, with 13 bases in the middle. Germline assignment: CDR1 SGHRS and CDR2 YFSETQ. The CDR3 totals 15 residues. TCRdb re-called the RACE reads with MiXCR, one entry per CDR3 protein. The sample lists some 98,000 distinct CDR3 sequences; 10% to 11% were seen once.

The chain employs TRBV5-1 and TRBJ1-1; D is perhaps TRBD1 (6 bases). The TCR originated in a woman aged 60-75 years with alopecia areata. Some clones in this sample may be carry-over from other donors' samples. The sequences come from whole blood, collected in connection with sensitization to the hapten diphenylcyclopropenone (DPC). The CDR3 region has the DNA TGCGCCAGCAGCGTCATGGACAGCCTGAACACTGAAGCTTTCTTT. Encoded protein: CASSVMDSLNTEAFF.